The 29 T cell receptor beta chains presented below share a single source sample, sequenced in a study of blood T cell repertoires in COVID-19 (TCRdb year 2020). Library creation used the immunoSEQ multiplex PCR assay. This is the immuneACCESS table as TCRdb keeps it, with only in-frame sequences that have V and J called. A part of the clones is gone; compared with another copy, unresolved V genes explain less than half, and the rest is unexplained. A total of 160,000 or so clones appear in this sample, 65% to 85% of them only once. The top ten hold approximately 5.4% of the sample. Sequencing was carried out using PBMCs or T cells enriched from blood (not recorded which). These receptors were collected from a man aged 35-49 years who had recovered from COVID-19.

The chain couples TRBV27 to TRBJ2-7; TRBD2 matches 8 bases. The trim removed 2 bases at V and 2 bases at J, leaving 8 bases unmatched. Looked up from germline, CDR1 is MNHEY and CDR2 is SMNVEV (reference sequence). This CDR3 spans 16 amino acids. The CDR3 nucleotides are TGTGCCAGCAGTTTAGTAGGGCTAGCGGGCCCCTACGAGCAGTACGTC. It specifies CASSLVGLAGPYEQYV.

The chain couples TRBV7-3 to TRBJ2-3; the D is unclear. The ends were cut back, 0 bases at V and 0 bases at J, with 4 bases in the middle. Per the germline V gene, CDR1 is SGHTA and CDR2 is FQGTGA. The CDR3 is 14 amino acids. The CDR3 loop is CASSLTQSTDTQYF. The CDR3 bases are TGTGCCAGCAGCTTAACGCAGAGCACAGATACGCAGTATTTT.

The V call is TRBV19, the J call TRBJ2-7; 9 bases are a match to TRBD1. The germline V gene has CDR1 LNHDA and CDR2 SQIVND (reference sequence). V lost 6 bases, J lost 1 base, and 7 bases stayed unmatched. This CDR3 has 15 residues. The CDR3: CASRPDRGGSYEQYF. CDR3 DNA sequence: TGTGCCAGTAGACCGGACAGGGGAGGGTCCTACGAGCAGTACTTC.

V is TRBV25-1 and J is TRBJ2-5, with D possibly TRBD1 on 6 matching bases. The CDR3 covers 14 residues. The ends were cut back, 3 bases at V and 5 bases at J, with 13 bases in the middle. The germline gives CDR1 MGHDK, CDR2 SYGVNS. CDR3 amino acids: CASSDAVGAETQYF. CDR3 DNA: TGTGCCAGCAGTGATGCGGTGGGGGCCGAGACCCAGTACTTC.

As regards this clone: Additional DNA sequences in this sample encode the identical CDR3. The CDR3 bases are TGCGCCAGCAGTGAGTCGACTAGCGGGGGGGCGGATACGCAGTATTTT. Translating it yields CASSESTSGGADTQYF. This chain joins TRBV10-1 and TRBJ2-3; 14 nucleotides align to TRBD2. The trim removed 0 bases at V and 6 bases at J, leaving 2 bases unmatched. The germline gives CDR1 WNHNN, CDR2 SYGVQD (reference sequence). The CDR3 is 16 residues long.

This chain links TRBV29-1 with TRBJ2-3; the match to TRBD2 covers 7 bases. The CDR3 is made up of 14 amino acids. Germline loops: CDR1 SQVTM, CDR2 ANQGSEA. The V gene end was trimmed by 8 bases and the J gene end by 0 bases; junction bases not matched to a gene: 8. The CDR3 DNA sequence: TGCAGCACTGAGAGCGGGGTCAGCACAGATACGCAGTATTTT. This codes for CSTESGVSTDTQYF.

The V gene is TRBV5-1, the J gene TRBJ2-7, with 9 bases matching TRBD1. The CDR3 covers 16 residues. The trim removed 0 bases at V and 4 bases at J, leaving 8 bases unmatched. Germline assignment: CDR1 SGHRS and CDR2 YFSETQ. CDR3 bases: TGCGCCAGCAGCTTGGTGTTGGGCGGGACAGGGTACGAGCAGTACTTC. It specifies CASSLVLGGTGYEQYF.

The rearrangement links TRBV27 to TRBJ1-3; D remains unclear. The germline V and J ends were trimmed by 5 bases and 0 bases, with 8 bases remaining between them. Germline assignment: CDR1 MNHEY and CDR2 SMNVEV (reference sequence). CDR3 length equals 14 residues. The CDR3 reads CASSGGLSGNTIYF. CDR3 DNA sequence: TGTGCCAGCAGTGGTGGGCTCTCTGGAAACACCATATATTTT.

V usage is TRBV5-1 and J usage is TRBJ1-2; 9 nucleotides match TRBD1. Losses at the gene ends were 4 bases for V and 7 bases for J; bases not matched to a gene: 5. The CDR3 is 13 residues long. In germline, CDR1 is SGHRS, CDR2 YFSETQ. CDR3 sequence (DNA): TGCGCCAGCAGCCTAGGGACAGGGTTTGGCTACACCTTC. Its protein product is CASSLGTGFGYTF.

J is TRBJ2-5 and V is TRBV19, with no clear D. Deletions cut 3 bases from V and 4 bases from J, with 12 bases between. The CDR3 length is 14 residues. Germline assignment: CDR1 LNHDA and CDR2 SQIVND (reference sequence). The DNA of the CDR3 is TGTGCCAGTAGTATCTCAAGTGGCGGAGAGACCCAGTACTTC. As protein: CASSISSGGETQYF.

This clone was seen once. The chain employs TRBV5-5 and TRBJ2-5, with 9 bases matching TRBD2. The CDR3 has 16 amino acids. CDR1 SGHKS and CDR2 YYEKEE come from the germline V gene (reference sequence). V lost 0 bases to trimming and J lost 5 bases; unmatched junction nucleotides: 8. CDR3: CASSLGGGGARETQYF. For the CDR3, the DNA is TGTGCCAGCAGCTTGGGTGGCGGGGGGGCCAGGGAGACCCAGTACTTC.

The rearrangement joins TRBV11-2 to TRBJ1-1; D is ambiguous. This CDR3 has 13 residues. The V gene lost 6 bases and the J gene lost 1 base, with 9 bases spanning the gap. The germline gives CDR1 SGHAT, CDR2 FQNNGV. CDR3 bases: TGTGCCAGCAGGGCAGGCCCGAACACTGAAGCTTTCTTT. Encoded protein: CASRAGPNTEAFF.

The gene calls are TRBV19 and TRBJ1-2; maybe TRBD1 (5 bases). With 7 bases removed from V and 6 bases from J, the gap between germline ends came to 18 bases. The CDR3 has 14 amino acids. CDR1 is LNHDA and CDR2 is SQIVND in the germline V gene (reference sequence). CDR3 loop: CASTPGGALHGYTF. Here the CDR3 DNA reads TGTGCCAGTACCCCAGGAGGGGCGCTGCATGGCTACACCTTC. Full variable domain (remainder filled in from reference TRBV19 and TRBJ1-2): DGGITQSPKYLFRKEGQNVTLSCEQNLNHDAMYWYRQDPGQGLRLIYYSQIVNDFQKGDIAEGYSVSREKKESFPLTVTSAQKNPTAFYLCASTPGGALHGYTFGSGTRLTVV.

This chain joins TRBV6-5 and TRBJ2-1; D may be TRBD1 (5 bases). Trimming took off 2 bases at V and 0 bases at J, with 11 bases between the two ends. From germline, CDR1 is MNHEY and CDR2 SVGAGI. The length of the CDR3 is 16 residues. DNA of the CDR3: TGTGCCAGCAGTTACACTGGGGCCAGCTCCTACAATGAGCAGTTCTTC. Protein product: CASSYTGASSYNEQFF.

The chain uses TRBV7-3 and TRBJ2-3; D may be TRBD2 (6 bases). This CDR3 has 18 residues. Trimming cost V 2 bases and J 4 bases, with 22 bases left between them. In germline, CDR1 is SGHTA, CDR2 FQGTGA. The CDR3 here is CASSLLGRLVGNSDTQYF. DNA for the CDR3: TGTGCCAGCAGCTTACTAGGTCGACTAGTAGGAAACTCAGATACGCAGTATTTT.

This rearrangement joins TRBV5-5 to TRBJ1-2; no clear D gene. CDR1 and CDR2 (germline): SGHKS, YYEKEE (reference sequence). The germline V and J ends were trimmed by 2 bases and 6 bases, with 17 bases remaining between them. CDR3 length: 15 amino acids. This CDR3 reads CASSFRPNRKDGYTF. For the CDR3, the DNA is TGTGCCAGCAGCTTCCGTCCTAACAGAAAGGATGGCTACACCTTC.

The CDR3, as DNA: TGTGCCAGCAGTCAAGGACAGGGGGTGAGGGTCGGGGAGCTGTTTTTT. It codes for CASSQGQGVRVGELFF. This chain joins TRBV5-4 and TRBJ2-2; 10 bases map to TRBD1. CDR1 is SGHNT and CDR2 is YYREEE in the germline V gene (reference sequence). The V and J ends lost 5 bases and 7 bases, in that order; junction bases with no gene match: 11. This CDR3 has 16 residues.

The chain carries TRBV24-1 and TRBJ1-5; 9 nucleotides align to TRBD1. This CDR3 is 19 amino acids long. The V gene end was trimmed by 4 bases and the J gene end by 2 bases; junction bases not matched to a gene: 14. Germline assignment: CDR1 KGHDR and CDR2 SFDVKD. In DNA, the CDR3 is TGTGCCACCAGTGAACCTACCGGGACAGGGAGGGTGGGCAATCAGCCCCAGCATTTT. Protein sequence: CATSEPTGTGRVGNQPQHF.

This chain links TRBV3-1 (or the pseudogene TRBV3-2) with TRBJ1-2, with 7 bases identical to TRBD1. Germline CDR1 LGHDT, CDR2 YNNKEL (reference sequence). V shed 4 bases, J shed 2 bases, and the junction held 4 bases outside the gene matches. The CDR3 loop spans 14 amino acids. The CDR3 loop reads CASSRQGANYGYTF. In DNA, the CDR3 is TGTGCCAGCAGCCGACAGGGAGCGAACTATGGCTACACCTTC.

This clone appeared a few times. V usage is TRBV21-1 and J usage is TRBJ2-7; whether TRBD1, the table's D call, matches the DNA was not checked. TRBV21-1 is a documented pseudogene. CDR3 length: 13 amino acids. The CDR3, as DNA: TGTGCCAGCAGCGACAGGGAATTATACGAGCAGTACGTC. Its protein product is CASSDRELYEQYV.

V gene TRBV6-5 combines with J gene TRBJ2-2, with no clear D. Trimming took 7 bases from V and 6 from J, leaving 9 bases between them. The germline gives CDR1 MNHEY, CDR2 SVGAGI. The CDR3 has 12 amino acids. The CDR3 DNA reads TGTGCCAGCACCTCCAGGCCCGGGGAGCTGTTTTTT. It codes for CASTSRPGELFF.

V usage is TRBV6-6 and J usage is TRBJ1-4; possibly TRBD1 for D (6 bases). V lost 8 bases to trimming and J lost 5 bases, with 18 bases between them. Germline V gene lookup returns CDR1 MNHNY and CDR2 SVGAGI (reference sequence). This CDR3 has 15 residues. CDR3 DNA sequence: TGTGCCAGCTTTGAAGGGGGGGCGGCCAATGAAAAACTGTTTTTT. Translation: CASFEGGAANEKLFF.

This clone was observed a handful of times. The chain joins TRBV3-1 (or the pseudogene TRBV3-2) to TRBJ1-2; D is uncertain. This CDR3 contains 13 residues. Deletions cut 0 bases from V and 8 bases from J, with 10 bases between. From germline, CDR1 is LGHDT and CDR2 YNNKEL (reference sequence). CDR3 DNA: TGTGCCAGCAGCCAAGAAAGCCCAAAGGGCTACACCTTC. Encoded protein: CASSQESPKGYTF.

The CDR3, as DNA: TGTGCCAGCAGTCAATTTACAGGGGGCACTGAAGCTTTCTTT. The encoded protein is CASSQFTGGTEAFF. V gene TRBV27 combines with J gene TRBJ1-1, with TRBD1 matching over 8 bases. After removal of 5 bases from V and 4 bases from J, the junction contained 6 bases not matched to a gene. This CDR3 comprises 14 residues. The germline gives CDR1 MNHEY, CDR2 SMNVEV (reference sequence).

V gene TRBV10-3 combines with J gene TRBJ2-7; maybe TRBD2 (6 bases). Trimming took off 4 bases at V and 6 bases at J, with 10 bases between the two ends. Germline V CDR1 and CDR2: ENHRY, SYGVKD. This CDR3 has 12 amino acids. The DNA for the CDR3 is TGTGCCATCAGTGGCCCGGAGGGCGAGCAGTACTTC. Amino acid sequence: CAISGPEGEQYF.

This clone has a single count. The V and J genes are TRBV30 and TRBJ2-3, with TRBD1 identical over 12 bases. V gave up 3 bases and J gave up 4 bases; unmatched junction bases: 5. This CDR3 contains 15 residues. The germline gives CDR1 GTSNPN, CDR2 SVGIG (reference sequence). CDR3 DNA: TGTGCCTGGAGACCACGGGACAGGGGGCCAGATACGCAGTATTTT. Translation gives CAWRPRDRGPDTQYF.

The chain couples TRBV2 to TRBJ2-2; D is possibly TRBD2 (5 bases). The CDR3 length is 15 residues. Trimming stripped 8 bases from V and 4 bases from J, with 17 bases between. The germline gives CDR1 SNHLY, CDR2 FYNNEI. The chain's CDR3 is CASGEGSPSTGELFF. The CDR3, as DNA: TGTGCCAGCGGCGAGGGTTCCCCTTCCACCGGGGAGCTGTTTTTT.

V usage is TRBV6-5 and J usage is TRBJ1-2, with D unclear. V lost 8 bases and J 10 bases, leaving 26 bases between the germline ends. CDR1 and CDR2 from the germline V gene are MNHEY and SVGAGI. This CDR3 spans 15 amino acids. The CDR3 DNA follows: TGTGCCAGCGCCTCGAACCCCTCAACTATCAGCGACTACACCTTC. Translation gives CASASNPSTISDYTF.

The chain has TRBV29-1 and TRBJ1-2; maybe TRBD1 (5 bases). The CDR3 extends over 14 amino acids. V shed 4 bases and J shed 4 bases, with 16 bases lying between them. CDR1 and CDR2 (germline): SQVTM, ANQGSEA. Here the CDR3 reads CSVVPNTQGYGYTF. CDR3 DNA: TGCAGCGTTGTACCGAACACGCAGGGCTATGGCTACACCTTC.